The TCR beta chain described here comes from a study of beta chain features in type 1 diabetes. On the study more broadly: Age, gender, cell numbers and subset yield matched between patients and controls.

Of note for this clone: What it binds is unknown.

The isolated RNA, all of it, was reverse transcribed, so expressed TCRB transcripts were what got sequenced. The repertoire was sequenced with immunoSEQ multiplex PCR; TCRdb's copy has only in-frame clones and lacks some. In the table there are 200,000 to 250,000 clones, 11% of which are singletons. V shed 8 bases and J 2 bases; nucleotides not matched to a gene: 8. Germline V gene sequence: CDR1 SQVTM, CDR2 ANQGSEA. This CDR3 region has 13 residues. Findings of the study overall: There were fewer insertions and more deletions at the VDJ junctions of type 1 diabetes patients.

The clonotype originates from a man between 18 and 35 years old in good health. Sequenced: central memory CD4+ T cells from blood. The chain combines TRBV29-1 with TRBJ2-5; 7 bases map to TRBD1. The CDR3 loop reads CSTNRDRQETQYF. The CDR3 nucleotides are TGCAGCACTAACCGGGACAGACAAGAGACCCAGTACTTC.